The rows below give T cell receptor beta chains drawn from one sample of a study of blood T cells in healthy people across ages. Using its own MiXCR run on the 5' RACE reads, TCRdb lists one record per CDR3 protein. Of approximately 400,000 distinct CDR3 sequences listed, roughly half are singletons. The specimen sequenced was blood. The receptors originated from a man aged 55 to 70 in good health. CDR3s include the opening cysteine and the closing phenylalanine or tryptophan. The order of the fields is CDR3 length, V gene, D gene, clone size, J gene, CDR3 DNA, CDR3 protein. D genes are given only for firm matches. Clone size appears in some rows only: once, few, many, or a class for an expanded clone.

length: 13
V: TRBV29-1
D: NA
size: once
J: TRBJ2-3
DNA: TGCAGCGAAAAGGGATCGCGTGGGGATACGCAGTATTTT
CDR3: CSEKGSRGDTQYF

length: 16
V: TRBV5-5
D: TRBD2
size: NA
J: TRBJ2-2
DNA: TGTGCCAGCAGCTTGTTATCTAGCGGGAACACCGGGGAGCTGTTTTTT
CDR3: CASSLLSSGNTGELFF

length: 15
V: TRBV4-2
D: NA
size: NA
J: TRBJ2-1
DNA: TGTGCCAGCAGCCAAGACGCTACCGAGGACAATGAGCAGTTCTTC
CDR3: CASSQDATEDNEQFF

length: 13
V: TRBV29-1
D: TRBD1
size: few
J: TRBJ1-1
DNA: TGCAGCGCACCCGACAACAGGGGAACTGAAGCTTTCTTT
CDR3: CSAPDNRGTEAFF

length: 14
V: TRBV29-1
D: NA
size: few
J: TRBJ1-2
DNA: TGCAGCGTTGCGACAACGATAGGTTCCTATGGCTACACCTTC
CDR3: CSVATTIGSYGYTF

length: 16
V: TRBV5-1
D: NA
size: NA
J: TRBJ2-1
DNA: TGCGCCAGCAGCCTTGGCCCCGGGACTTCCTACAATGAGCAGTTCTTC
CDR3: CASSLGPGTSYNEQFF

length: 15
V: TRBV14
D: NA
size: few
J: TRBJ1-1
DNA: TGTGCCAGCAGCCAACGGAACAGGGCGGCCACTGAAGCTTTCTTT
CDR3: CASSQRNRAATEAFF

length: 14
V: TRBV7-8
D: TRBD1
size: NA
J: TRBJ1-1
DNA: TGTGCCAGCAGCTCCTACGGACAGGGGACTGAAGCTTTCTTT
CDR3: CASSSYGQGTEAFF

length: 15
V: TRBV5-1
D: NA
size: NA
J: TRBJ1-4
DNA: TGCGCCAGCAGCTTGGATAGGGCAGTATACGAAAAACTGTTTTTT
CDR3: CASSLDRAVYEKLFF

length: 14
V: TRBV7-2
D: NA
size: NA
J: TRBJ2-7
DNA: TGTGCCAGCAGCTTAGGGGCTGGGACAAAGGAGCAGTACTTC
CDR3: CASSLGAGTKEQYF

length: 14
V: TRBV20-1
D: NA
size: NA
J: TRBJ2-5
DNA: TGCAGTGCTAGCGACTTCGGTTTCCAAGAGACCCAGTACTTC
CDR3: CSASDFGFQETQYF

length: 15
V: TRBV27
D: NA
size: many
J: TRBJ2-7
DNA: TGTGCCAGCAGTTTATCGTTCGCAGGAAGGGACGAGCAGTACTTC
CDR3: CASSLSFAGRDEQYF

length: 14
V: TRBV10-3
D: NA
size: many
J: TRBJ1-2
DNA: TGTGCCATCAGTCCAGGGGCCCCCCTCTATGGCTACACCTTC
CDR3: CAISPGAPLYGYTF

length: 17
V: TRBV20-1
D: NA
size: NA
J: TRBJ1-4
DNA: TGCAGTGCTAGGGGAGTTGGGCACGGAGCAACTAATGAAAAACTGTTTTTT
CDR3: CSARGVGHGATNEKLFF

length: 15
V: TRBV5-1
D: NA
size: NA
J: TRBJ2-5
DNA: TGCGCCAGCAGCTTGCTACAGTCACGGGGAGAGACCCAGTACTTC
CDR3: CASSLLQSRGETQYF

length: 14
V: TRBV20-1
D: NA
size: few
J: TRBJ2-4
DNA: TGCAGTGCCAGGGCGGGGTTCGGCGGAAGCATTCAGTACTTC
CDR3: CSARAGFGGSIQYF

length: 15
V: TRBV6-5
D: NA
size: many
J: TRBJ2-3
DNA: TGTGCCAGCAGTTACGGCACAGGGCTGGCAGATACGCAGTATTTT
CDR3: CASSYGTGLADTQYF

length: 14
V: TRBV20-1
D: NA
size: many
J: TRBJ1-2
DNA: TGCAGTGCTAGAGACCCCGCCAGGGTCAGGGGCTACACCTTC
CDR3: CSARDPARVRGYTF

length: 14
V: TRBV29-1
D: TRBD1
size: NA
J: TRBJ1-2
DNA: TGCAGCGTCCGACTGACAGGGGCTATAGATGGCTACACCTTT
CDR3: CSVRLTGAIDGYTF

length: 16
V: TRBV5-1
D: NA
size: NA
J: TRBJ2-3
DNA: TGCGCCAGCAGCTTGGGTCGGGGGCCAAGCACAGATACGCAGTATTTT
CDR3: CASSLGRGPSTDTQYF

length: 13
V: TRBV20-1
D: NA
size: NA
J: TRBJ2-3
DNA: TGCAGTGCTAGGGAGGTCGGTGGAGATACGCAGTATTTT
CDR3: CSAREVGGDTQYF

length: 13
V: TRBV20-1
D: NA
size: few
J: TRBJ2-5
DNA: TGCAGTGCTCCCCCAGGGGCGTCGGAGACCCAGTACTTC
CDR3: CSAPPGASETQYF